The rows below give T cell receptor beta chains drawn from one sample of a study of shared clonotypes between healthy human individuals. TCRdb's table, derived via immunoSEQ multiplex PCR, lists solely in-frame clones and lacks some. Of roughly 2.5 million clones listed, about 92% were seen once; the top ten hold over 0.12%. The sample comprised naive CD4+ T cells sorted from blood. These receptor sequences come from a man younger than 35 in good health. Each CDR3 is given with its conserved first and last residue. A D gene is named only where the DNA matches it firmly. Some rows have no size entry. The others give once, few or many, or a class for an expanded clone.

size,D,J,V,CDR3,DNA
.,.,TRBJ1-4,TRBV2,CASTHPGEATNEKLFF,TGTGCCAGCACGCACCCTGGCGAAGCAACTAATGAAAAACTGTTTTTT
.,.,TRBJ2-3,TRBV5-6,CASSKDLRGYF,TGTGCCAGCAGCAAGGACCTTCGGGGGTATTTT
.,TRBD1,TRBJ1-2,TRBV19,CASSTPGQGANYGYTF,TGTGCCAGTAGTACGCCGGGACAGGGGGCCAACTATGGCTACACCTTC
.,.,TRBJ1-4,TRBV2,CASKRTLDEKLFF,TGTGCCAGCAAACGGACCCTTGACGAAAAACTGTTTTTT
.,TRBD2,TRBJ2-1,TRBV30,CAWSGGTSGNEQFF,TGTGCCTGGAGTGGGGGGACTAGCGGTAATGAGCAGTTCTTC
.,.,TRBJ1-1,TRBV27,CASSLKVNTEAFF,TGTGCCAGCAGTTTAAAAGTTAACACTGAAGCTTTCTTT
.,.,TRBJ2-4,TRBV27,CASSQQSLGENIQYF,TGTGCCAGCAGCCAACAGAGCTTGGGGGAAAACATTCAGTACTTC
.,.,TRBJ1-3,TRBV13,CASKRQGSGNTIYF,TGTGCCAGCAAGAGGCAGGGCTCTGGAAACACCATATATTTT
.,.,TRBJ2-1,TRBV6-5,CASSYSYRAANEQFF,TGTGCCAGCAGTTACTCATATCGTGCAGCTAATGAGCAGTTCTTC
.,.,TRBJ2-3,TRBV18,CASSPQTSTDTQYF,TGTGCCAGCTCACCACAGACTAGCACAGATACGCAGTATTTT
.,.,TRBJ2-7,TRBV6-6,CASSNGDRGSYEQYF,TGTGCCAGCTCCAATGGGGATCGGGGTTCCTACGAGCAGTACTTC
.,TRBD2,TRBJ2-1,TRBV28,CASSINFRLAGSYNEQFF,TGTGCCAGCAGTATAAACTTTAGACTAGCGGGTTCCTACAATGAGCAGTTCTTC
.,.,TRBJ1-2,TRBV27,CASRPTGSNYGYTF,TGTGCCAGCAGACCCACAGGGTCTAACTATGGCTACACCTTC
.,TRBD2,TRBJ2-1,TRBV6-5,CASSLAELNEQFF,TGTGCCAGCAGTCTAGCGGAGCTCAATGAGCAGTTCTTC
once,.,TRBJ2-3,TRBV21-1,CASSKVTPGRSTDTQYF,TGTGCCAGCAGCAAAGTAACACCCGGGAGGTCCACAGATACGCAGTATTTT
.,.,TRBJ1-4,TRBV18,CASSPPVGREKLFF,TGTGCCAGCTCACCCCCGGTGGGTAGGGAAAAACTGTTTTTT
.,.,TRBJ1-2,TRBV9,CASSATGNGYTF,TGTGCCAGCAGCGCAACAGGGAATGGCTACACCTTC
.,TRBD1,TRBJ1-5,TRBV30,CACSGTGGFGSNQPQHF,TGTGCCTGTAGCGGGACAGGGGGATTTGGAAGCAATCAGCCCCAGCATTTT
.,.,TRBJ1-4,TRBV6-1,CASNLGVGNEKLFF,TGTGCCAGCAATCTCGGGGTAGGGAATGAAAAACTGTTTTTT
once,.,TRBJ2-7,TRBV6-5,CASSYGGTAHEQYF,TGTGCCAGCAGTTACGGCGGGACCGCCCACGAGCAGTACTTC
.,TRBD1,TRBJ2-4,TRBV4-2,CASSQGGQGLAKNIQYF,TGTGCCAGCAGCCAAGGGGGACAGGGGCTAGCCAAAAACATTCAGTACTTC
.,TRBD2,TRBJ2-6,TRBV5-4,CASSSVAGVNPGANVLTF,TGTGCCAGCAGCTCCGTAGCGGGGGTAAACCCTGGGGCCAACGTCCTGACTTTC
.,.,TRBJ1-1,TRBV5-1,CASSLSVNTEAFF,TGCGCCAGCAGCTTGAGTGTAAACACTGAAGCTTTCTTT
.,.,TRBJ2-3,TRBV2,CASKTGIGDTQYF,TGTGCCAGCAAAACTGGGATAGGGGATACGCAGTATTTT